The next 24 T cell receptor beta chains were all read from a single sample in a study of regulatory T cells in long-lasting Graves disease. The sample's time point: persistent/refractory GD, antithyroid drugs over 5 years with positive TRAb. From RNA extracted from PBMCs, the TCR library was made. CDR3 regions were amplified by Arm-PCR using iRepertoire HTBI primers to build TCR beta libraries. TCRdb analysed the multiplex PCR reads with MiXCR anew, one entry per CDR3 protein. The sample has about 660,000 distinct CDR3 sequences; 25% to 35% are singletons. Sequencing used peripheral blood mononuclear cells (PBMCs), obtained when the disease was refractory, from a patient treated with antithyroid drugs. These receptors were obtained from a female donor with Graves disease.

This chain links TRBV29-1 with TRBJ1-2, with no clear D. The CDR3 has 12 amino acids. Trimming removed 4 bases from V and 3 bases from J, with 9 bases in between. Germline assignment: CDR1 SQVTM and CDR2 ANQGSEA. The CDR3, as DNA: TGCAGCGTTGGTGAGGAGGACTATGGCTACACCTTC. Amino acids: CSVGEEDYGYTF.

The rearrangement uses TRBV28 and TRBJ1-5; 8 bases are a match to TRBD1. After removal of 7 bases from V and 4 bases from J, the junction contained 6 bases not matched to a gene. Germline CDR1 is MDHEN and CDR2 is SYDVKM. The CDR3 runs to 14 residues. CDR3 protein: CASKDRASNQPQHF. In nucleotides, the CDR3 is TGTGCCAGCAAGGACAGGGCCTCTAATCAGCCCCAGCATTTT.

CDR3 sequence: CASSRREAGNTIYF. CDR3 bases: TGTGCCAGCAGCCGCAGGGAAGCTGGAAACACCATATATTTT. The gene calls are TRBV5-6 and TRBJ1-3, with D maybe TRBD1 (5 bases). The germline CDR1 and CDR2 sequences are SGHDT and YYEEEE. The CDR3 consists of 14 residues. Between the trimmed V and J ends, which lost 4 bases and 2 bases, there was a span of 10 bases.

This clonotype was seen at least ten times. This chain uses TRBV5-1 with TRBJ2-7, with 12 nucleotides matching TRBD2. Germline trimming cut 7 bases from V and 7 bases from J; bases unmatched to any gene: 15. The CDR3 loop spans 16 amino acids. The V gene's germline CDR1 is SGHRS and CDR2 YFSETQ. CDR3 loop: CASSSGRLAGVNEQYF. The CDR3 nucleotides read TGCGCCAGCTCCTCGGGCCGACTAGCGGGAGTTAATGAGCAGTACTTC.

V is TRBV20-1 and J is TRBJ2-1, with TRBD2 as a possible D gene (7 bases). Germline V gives CDR1 DFQATT, CDR2 SNEGSKA (reference sequence). This CDR3 region has 16 residues. Trimming cost V 3 bases and J 9 bases, with 24 bases left between them. CDR3 loop: CSARALGTQRGGEQFF. The CDR3 bases are TGCAGTGCTAGGGCCTTGGGGACACAGCGGGGAGGTGAGCAGTTCTTC.

The CDR3 region is CASNRDRATGELFF. The CDR3 nucleotides read TGTGCCAGTAACCGGGACAGGGCCACCGGGGAGCTGTTTTTT. The chain employs TRBV19 and TRBJ2-2, with 9 bases matching TRBD1. After removal of 7 bases from V and 4 bases from J, the junction contained 4 bases not matched to a gene. CDR1 and CDR2 (germline): LNHDA, SQIVND (reference sequence). There are 14 residues in the CDR3. The variable domain in full, with the rest retrieved from reference TRBV19 and TRBJ2-2, is DGGITQSPKYLFRKEGQNVTLSCEQNLNHDAMYWYRQDPGQGLRLIYYSQIVNDFQKGDIAEGYSVSREKKESFPLTVTSAQKNPTAFYLCASNRDRATGELFFGEGSRLTVL.

CDR3 sequence: CASSFGILAYNEQFF. The CDR3, as DNA: TGTGCCAGCAGCTTCGGGATCCTCGCCTACAATGAGCAGTTCTTC. The chain carries TRBV7-3 and TRBJ2-1; D may be TRBD2 (5 bases). This CDR3 is built from 15 residues. The V end lost 3 bases, the J end lost 2 bases, and 11 bases lay between the germline ends. From germline, CDR1 is SGHTA and CDR2 FQGTGA.

In DNA, the CDR3 is TGTGCCAGCCGGGGAAGGGGGCACTCCTACGAGCAGTACTTC. It is translated as CASRGRGHSYEQYF. The chain carries TRBV7-3 and TRBJ2-7; 7 bases are a match to TRBD1. Germline trimming cut 8 bases from V and 0 bases from J; bases unmatched to any gene: 7. Germline CDR1 reads SGHTA; CDR2 reads FQGTGA. The CDR3 length is 14 residues.

This clonotype was picked up a small number of times. The V call is TRBV7-2, the J call TRBJ2-5, with 10 bases matching TRBD2. V shed 7 bases and J 8 bases; nucleotides not matched to a gene: 19. The germline V gene encodes CDR1 SGHTA and CDR2 FQGNSA. CDR3 length: 17 residues. The DNA of the CDR3 is TGTGCCAGCACCGGGGGGCCGGGACTAGCGCGAAGAGACACCCAGTACTTC. It translates to CASTGGPGLARRDTQYF.

A word on this clonotype: This clone may be a read error of a much larger clone one base away. V is TRBV6-1 and J is TRBJ1-5, with 7 bases matching TRBD1. Germline CDR1 and CDR2: MNHNS and SASEGT. The V segment lost 7 bases and the J segment 3 bases; nucleotides outside the gene matches: 6. The CDR3 has 14 residues. CDR3 sequence: CASTPGQFNQPQHF. The CDR3 DNA sequence: TGTGCCAGCACCCCGGGACAGTTCAATCAGCCCCAGCATTTT.

As to this clonotype: This clone may be a read error of a much larger clone one base away. The V and J genes are TRBV5-1 and TRBJ1-2, with 9 bases lining up with TRBD1. V gave up 2 bases and J gave up 4 bases; unmatched junction bases: 6. This CDR3 is built from 15 residues. Germline V gene lookup returns CDR1 SGHRS and CDR2 YFSETQ. The chain's CDR3 is CASSFGTGLLYGYTF. As DNA, the CDR3 is TGCGCCAGCAGCTTCGGGACAGGGCTCCTCTATGGCTACACCTTC. The full variable domain, rest sourced from reference TRBV5-1 and TRBJ1-2, is KAGVTQTPRYLIKTRGQQVTLSCSPISGHRSVSWYQQTPGQGLQFLFEYFSETQRNKGNFPGRFSGRQFSNSRSEMNVSTLELGDSALYLCASSFGTGLLYGYTFGSGTRLTVV.

The V call is TRBV12-3 or TRBV12-4, the J call TRBJ1-5; D may be TRBD1 (5 bases). V was trimmed by 3 bases and J by 1 base, leaving 22 bases between them. This CDR3 comprises 19 residues. The DNA of the CDR3 is TGTGCCAGCAGTTTCGGGTGGATTCGGCAGGACAAGAGCAATCAGCCCCAGCATTTT. As protein: CASSFGWIRQDKSNQPQHF.

The rearrangement joins TRBV9 to TRBJ2-7; TRBD2 aligns across 9 bases. This CDR3 is built from 15 residues. V shed 0 bases, J shed 1 base, and the junction held 2 bases outside the gene matches. CDR1 and CDR2 (germline): SGDLS, YYNGEE. Here the CDR3 reads CASSVASGKSYEQYF. CDR3 coding DNA: TGTGCCAGCAGCGTAGCTAGCGGGAAATCCTACGAGCAGTACTTC.

This clonotype was seen ten or more times. The J gene is TRBJ1-1, the V gene TRBV6-1, with 7 bases that match TRBD1. The germline V gene has CDR1 MNHNS and CDR2 SASEGT. The length of the CDR3 is 13 residues. With V trimmed by 5 bases and J by 4 bases, 4 bases remained unmatched. In nucleotides, the CDR3 is TGTGCCAGCAGTCGGGACAGATCCACTGAAGCTTTCTTT. Protein product: CASSRDRSTEAFF.

This clonotype was counted a few times. V gene TRBV3-1 combines with J gene TRBJ2-7, with 10 bases fitting TRBD1. This CDR3 has 16 residues. Unmatched junction bases numbered 5, after V lost 0 bases and J lost 3 bases. Germline V gene lookup returns CDR1 LGHDT and CDR2 YNNKEL (reference sequence). CDR3 sequence: CASSQDGGTGVYEQYF. The CDR3 coding sequence is TGTGCCAGCAGCCAAGATGGGGGGACAGGGGTCTACGAGCAGTACTTC.

This clonotype appeared once. CDR3 nucleotide sequence: TGTGCCAGCAGCTCCTCTGGGTGGGGCTACACCTTC. It yields the protein CASSSSGWGYTF. The chain couples TRBV5-5 to TRBJ1-2; D uncertain. V was shortened by 3 bases and J by 8 bases, with 11 bases between the two germline ends. The CDR3 sequence is 12 residues long. Germline V gene data show CDR1 as SGHKS and CDR2 as YYEKEE (reference sequence).

The sample holds many counts of this clonotype. The chain combines TRBV6-1 with TRBJ1-5; D might be TRBD1 (6 bases). V lost 5 bases and J 4 bases, leaving 12 bases between the germline ends. Germline assignment: CDR1 MNHNS and CDR2 SASEGT. The CDR3 consists of 14 residues. CDR3 amino acids: CASSTGLGNQPQHF. The CDR3 coding sequence is TGTGCCAGCAGTACAGGGCTTGGTAATCAGCCCCAGCATTTT.

This clonotype was observed at least ten times. This sequence joins TRBV2 and TRBJ1-5; D is perhaps TRBD1 (5 bases). Germline V gene lookup returns CDR1 SNHLY and CDR2 FYNNEI. This CDR3 has 13 residues. V lost 5 bases, J lost 6 bases, and 11 bases lay in between. CDR3 in amino acids: CASSLQDSQPQHF. Here the CDR3 DNA reads TGTGCCAGCAGTTTACAGGACTCTCAGCCCCAGCATTTT.

Here the CDR3 reads CASSLAQGTGEKLFF. CDR3 nucleotide sequence: TGCGCCAGCAGCTTGGCCCAGGGGACCGGAGAAAAACTGTTTTTT. The rearrangement uses TRBV5-1 and TRBJ1-4; possible D gene TRBD1, 6 bases. CDR3 length: 15 amino acids. Germline CDR1 is SGHRS and CDR2 is YFSETQ. Trimming took off 0 bases at V and 8 bases at J, with 14 bases between the two ends.

This clonotype was detected many times. The chain links TRBV28 to TRBJ1-1; 9 positions agree with TRBD1. This CDR3 is built from 15 residues. Losses at the gene ends were 4 bases for V and 6 bases for J; bases not matched to a gene: 9. In germline, CDR1 is MDHEN, CDR2 SYDVKM. In nucleotides, the CDR3 is TGTGCCAGCAGTTCACAGGGGGCGGGCCGTCCTGAAGCTTTCTTT. Protein: CASSSQGAGRPEAFF.

This clonotype came up once. With a much larger clone just one base away, this may be a read error. The chain joins TRBV6-1 to TRBJ1-2; no clear D. The CDR3 runs 13 residues. V shed 1 base and J shed 7 bases, with 10 bases lying between them. CDR1 and CDR2 (germline): MNHNS, SASEGT. DNA for the CDR3: TGTGCCAGCAGTGAAGAGGGAGGCTGTGGCTACACCTTC. Translated, it gives CASSEEGGCGYTF.

This clonotype was detected only once. The chain is built from TRBV11-2 and TRBJ2-3; TRBD2 agrees at 9 bases. Germline CDR1 is SGHAT and CDR2 is FQNNGV. Trimming at V came to 6 bases and at J to 0 bases, leaving 4 bases not matched to a gene. There are 15 residues in the CDR3. CDR3 amino acids: CASSFSGRSTDTQYF. For the CDR3, the DNA is TGTGCCAGCAGTTTCAGCGGGAGGAGCACAGATACGCAGTATTTT.

The chain employs TRBV27 and TRBJ1-1, with 11 bases that match TRBD1. V trimming: 0 bases; J trimming: 7 bases; junction bases outside the gene matches: 1. Germline-derived CDR1 and CDR2 are MNHEY and SMNVEV (reference sequence). This CDR3 region has 14 residues. CDR3 DNA: TGTGCCAGCAGTTTATCGGGACAGGGGGTTGAAGCTTTCTTT. This gives the protein CASSLSGQGVEAFF.

The chain carries TRBV12-5 and TRBJ1-1, with unresolved D. The CDR3 totals 13 residues. CDR1 and CDR2 from the germline V gene are LGHNT and FRNRAP. The ends were cut back, 4 bases at V and 10 bases at J, with 16 bases in the middle. The CDR3 DNA is TGTGCTAGTGGTTCCATAAGGCCTGGTACAGCTTTCTTT. Protein sequence: CASGSIRPGTAFF. Filled out from reference TRBV12-5 and TRBJ1-1, the complete variable domain reads DARVTQTPRHKVTEMGQEVTMRCQPILGHNTVFWYRQTMMQGLELLAYFRNRAPLDDSGMPKDRFSAEMPDATLATLKIQPSEPRDSAVYFCASGSIRPGTAFFGQGTRLTVV.